This T cell receptor beta chain emerged from a study of low-dose radiotherapy and immunotherapy resistance in tumors. Background on the study: One day prior to radiation and immunotherapy, intravenous cyclophosphamide at 200 mg/m2 was given, repeated every two weeks. The study gave patients oral aspirin 300 mg daily for four cycles from cycle 1 day 1.

Priming of first-strand cDNA relied on TRAV- and TRBV-specific primers (covering alpha and beta chains). The authors ran approximately 20 PCR cycles to amplify TCRs with a constant-region primer and V-primer adapter. TCRdb passed the reads through MiXCR, listing each CDR3 protein once. The data hold around 80,000 distinct CDR3 sequences, with 15% to 20% observed a single time. This sample's time point: after trial treatment. Treatment: LDRT plus nivolumab, ipilimumab, low-dose cyclophosphamide and aspirin (RACIN trial). The treatment that donors received included nivolumab, ipilimumab, aspirin, low-dose cyclophosphamide and low-dose radiotherapy. Tumors of eligible patients were advanced, solid and lacking tumor-infiltrating lymphocytes. This clonotype was counted at least ten times. Here the sequenced sample was PBMCs, taken after low-dose radiotherapy plus immunotherapy. The TCR was taken from a male donor with prostate cancer.

CDR3 DNA sequence: TGTGCTAGTGGTTTGGGTAACACCGGGGAGCTGTTTTTT. Its translation is CASGLGNTGELFF. The chain joins TRBV12-5 to TRBJ2-2; D unresolved. CDR3 length: 13 amino acids. V dropped 1 base and J dropped 2 bases, with 2 bases sitting between them. Germline V CDR1 and CDR2: LGHNT, FRNRAP.